This paragraph covers one T cell receptor (beta chain) sequence. The data were obtained in a study of blood T cell repertoires in COVID-19. In the original processing: How many nucleated cells were present was estimated from reference gene primer amplification. TCRdb's table, derived via immunoSEQ multiplex PCR, lists solely in-frame clones and lacks some. D and trimming come from the DNA, and the V and J calls and clone size come from that table. The sample records just under 35,000 clones, about 89% being singletons. Germline values: CDR1 LGHDT, CDR2 YNNKEL (reference sequence). V lost 1 base to trimming and J lost 6 bases; unmatched junction nucleotides: 6. The CDR3 runs to 15 residues.

The chain is built from TRBV3-1 (or the pseudogene TRBV3-2) and TRBJ2-1, with 7 bases lining up with TRBD2. The sequence came from a human donor in a cohort sampled during active COVID-19. The specimen sequenced was peripheral blood. The DNA of the CDR3 is TGTGCCAGCAGCCAAGTTGCGGGGGTCACCAATGAGCAGTTCTTC. Encoded protein: CASSQVAGVTNEQFF.